Listed below are T cell receptor beta chains from one sample, sequenced in a study of blood T cell repertoires in COVID-19. Here immunoSEQ multiplex PCR was the method, and the copy in TCRdb shows in-frame clones only, minus some. The repertoire includes about 420,000 clones, 70% to 90% of them detected once, and roughly 0.87% sits in the top ten. What was sequenced was peripheral blood. The receptor source for this set is a man younger than 35 with COVID-19, enrolled during active disease. Both conserved end residues are trimmed from each CDR3. Clone sizes are given selectively: once, few, many, or a class where the clone is expanded.

v_gene	j_gene	abundance	CDR3aa
TRBV18	TRBJ1-6	.	ASSRGTDYNSPLH
TRBV24-1	TRBJ2-2	.	ATSAPQSAGSTGELF
TRBV6-5	TRBJ2-7	.	ASSYSYRVGSYEQY
TRBV7-9	TRBJ1-6	.	ASSLSTGASYNSPLH
TRBV27	TRBJ1-6	.	ASSHDRGASPLH
TRBV9	TRBJ2-7	.	ASSPGQVDYEQY
TRBV7-6	TRBJ2-2	.	ASTSERGGTGELF
TRBV4-2	TRBJ2-5	once	ASSQVCRRQAPDRDQETQY
TRBV7-3	TRBJ2-5	many	ASSLGTGPQETQY
TRBV9	TRBJ1-1	.	ASSVIGQGVAEAF
TRBV10-1	TRBJ2-2	.	ASSRDSSNTGELF
TRBV9	TRBJ1-1	.	ASSSGTANTEAF
TRBV28	TRBJ1-6	.	ASSPPGEGNSPLH
TRBV6-5	TRBJ2-3	.	ASDFLFTDTQY
TRBV5-4	TRBJ1-2	.	ASSSGQGDYGYT
TRBV7-9	TRBJ2-5	.	ASSYGQGGQETQY
TRBV24-1	TRBJ1-5	few	ATSALHLNQPQH
TRBV5-6	TRBJ1-1	.	ASSFQTGSMNTEAF
TRBV20-1	TRBJ1-1	.	SAIQGTEAF
TRBV30	TRBJ1-6	once	AWSPVGQLNSPLH
TRBV7-9	TRBJ2-7	.	ASSPPLQGNRYEQY
TRBV5-1	TRBJ2-3	.	ASTTLGLAADASTDTQY
TRBV3-1/TRBV3-2	TRBJ2-2	.	ASSQGSLLANTGELF
TRBV29-1	TRBJ2-1	once	SLIGLSSYNEQF
TRBV5-4	TRBJ1-2	.	ASSLDQGGYT
TRBV2	TRBJ2-3	.	ASSGEGGSSTDTQY
TRBV9	TRBJ1-2	.	ASSVTGDAGYT
TRBV7-7	TRBJ2-5	.	ASSLGPGGPGETQY
TRBV11-3	TRBJ2-5	.	ASSLETGYQETQY
TRBV7-2	TRBJ1-5	few	ASSLSQGTYQPQH
TRBV27	TRBJ2-5	.	ASTPRATGQETQY
TRBV29-1	TRBJ1-2	.	SVQGEGRGYT
TRBV30	TRBJ1-5	.	AWRIGNQPQH
TRBV10-3	TRBJ2-7	.	AISESGQGAYEQY
TRBV12-5	TRBJ2-1	.	ASGLSRDRGRSGGGGEF
TRBV3-1/TRBV3-2	TRBJ2-1	.	ASSQITLAGGLGEQF
TRBV19	TRBJ2-2	.	ASGGVRGAGELF
TRBV19	TRBJ2-1	.	ASSFGGMVEQF
TRBV7-9	TRBJ1-6	.	ASSAPFGDRLISPLH
TRBV5-1	TRBJ1-2	once	ASSPGQAEMYGYT
TRBV19	TRBJ1-3	.	ATTSSGNTIY
TRBV18	TRBJ2-5	.	ASSPNRGAQETQY
TRBV25-1	TRBJ2-5	.	ASSEGQGQAETQY
TRBV10-3	TRBJ2-5	once	AISEPDRGLVETQY
TRBV5-5	TRBJ1-1	once	ASSFSGVNTEAF